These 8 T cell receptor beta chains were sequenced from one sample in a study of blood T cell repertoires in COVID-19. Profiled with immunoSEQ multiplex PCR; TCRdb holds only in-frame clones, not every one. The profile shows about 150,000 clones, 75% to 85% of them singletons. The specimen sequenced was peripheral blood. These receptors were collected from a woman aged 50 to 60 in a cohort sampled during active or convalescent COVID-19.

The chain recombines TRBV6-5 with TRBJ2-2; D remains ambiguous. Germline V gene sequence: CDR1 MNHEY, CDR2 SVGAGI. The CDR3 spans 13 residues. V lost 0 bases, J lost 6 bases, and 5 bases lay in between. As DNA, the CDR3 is TGTGCCAGCAGTTACTCTACTGCCGGGGAGCTGTTTTTT. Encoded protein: CASSYSTAGELFF.

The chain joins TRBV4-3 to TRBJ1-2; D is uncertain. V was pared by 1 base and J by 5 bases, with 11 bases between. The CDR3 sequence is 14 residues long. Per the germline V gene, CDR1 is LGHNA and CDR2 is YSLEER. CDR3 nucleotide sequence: TGCGCCAGCAGCCAAGCCCCAGATTTATATGGCTACACCTTC. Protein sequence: CASSQAPDLYGYTF.

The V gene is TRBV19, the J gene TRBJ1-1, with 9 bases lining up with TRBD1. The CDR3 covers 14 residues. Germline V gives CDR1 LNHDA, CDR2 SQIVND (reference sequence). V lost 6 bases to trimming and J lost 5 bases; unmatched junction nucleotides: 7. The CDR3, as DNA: TGTGCCAGTAGCGATACAGGGGGCCGAACTGAAGCTTTCTTT. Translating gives CASSDTGGRTEAFF.

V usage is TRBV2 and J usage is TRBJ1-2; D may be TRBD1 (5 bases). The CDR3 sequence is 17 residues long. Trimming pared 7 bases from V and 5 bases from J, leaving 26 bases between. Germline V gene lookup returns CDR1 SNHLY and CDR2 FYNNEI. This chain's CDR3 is CASNQQGDRIMNYGYTF. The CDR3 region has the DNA TGTGCCAGCAATCAGCAAGGGGATCGAATAATGAATTATGGCTACACCTTC.

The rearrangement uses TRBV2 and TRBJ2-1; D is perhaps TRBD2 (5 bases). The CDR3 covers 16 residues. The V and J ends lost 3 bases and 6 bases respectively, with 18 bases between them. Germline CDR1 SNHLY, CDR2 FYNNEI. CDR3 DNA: TGTGCCAGCAGTGACCCCCCGGCCGAGGGTGGCAATGAGCAGTTCTTC. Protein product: CASSDPPAEGGNEQFF. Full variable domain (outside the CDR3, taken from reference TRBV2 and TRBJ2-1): EPEVTQTPSHQVTQMGQEVILRCVPISNHLYFYWYRQILGQKVEFLVSFYNNEISEKSEIFDDQFSVERPDGSNFTLKIRSTKLEDSAMYFCASSDPPAEGGNEQFFGPGTRLTVL.

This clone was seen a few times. The CDR3 sequence: CASSRTATNYGYTF. DNA for the CDR3: TGTGCCAGCAGCCGGACAGCCACTAACTATGGCTACACCTTC. V gene TRBV5-4 combines with J gene TRBJ1-2, with D perhaps matching TRBD1 (6 bases). Trimming pared 4 bases from V and 0 bases from J, leaving 10 bases between. Germline V gene lookup returns CDR1 SGHNT and CDR2 YYREEE (reference sequence). This CDR3 comprises 14 residues.

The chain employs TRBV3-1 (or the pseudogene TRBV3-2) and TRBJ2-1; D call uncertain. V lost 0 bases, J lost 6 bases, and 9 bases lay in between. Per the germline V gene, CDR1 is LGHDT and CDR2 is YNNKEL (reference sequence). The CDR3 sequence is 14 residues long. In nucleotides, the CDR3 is TGTGCCAGCAGCCAAGAGCCGGGTGGCAATGAGCAGTTCTTC. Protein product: CASSQEPGGNEQFF.

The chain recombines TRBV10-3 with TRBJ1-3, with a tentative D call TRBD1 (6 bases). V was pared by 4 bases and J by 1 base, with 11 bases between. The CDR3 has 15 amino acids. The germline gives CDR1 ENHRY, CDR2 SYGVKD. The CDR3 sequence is CAISGTGLSGNTIYF. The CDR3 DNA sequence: TGTGCCATCAGTGGTACAGGGCTATCTGGAAACACCATATATTTT.